Listed here is a single TCR beta chain. Its matching antigen is unknown. These data are taken from a study of CD8 T cells in Susac syndrome. A quantity of about 0.5 to 1 ug RNA underwent reverse transcription using random hexamers. Each CDR3 protein is one row after TCRdb ran MiXCR on the immunoSEQ multiplex PCR reads. Counted here are about 200,000 distinct CDR3 sequences, roughly 90% occurring once; the ten biggest clones make up over 0.075%. Germline lookup yields CDR1 SGHAT and CDR2 FQNNGV. This CDR3 comprises 19 residues. V dropped 1 base and J dropped 0; count of bases not matched to a gene: 12. Findings and caveats of the study: Clonal expansion was not seen in any Susac syndrome CD4+ T cell repertoire.

The clonotype originates from a human donor with Susac syndrome. Sequencing used CD4+ T cells from PBMCs. The V gene is TRBV11-2, the J gene TRBJ1-2; 9 bases align to TRBD1. The CDR3 DNA follows: TGTGCCAGCAGCTTAGTATCCGGGACAGGGACTACCGCTAACTATGGCTACACCTTC. Protein product: CASSLVSGTGTTANYGYTF. Combining the CDR3 with reference TRBV11-2 and TRBJ1-2 gives the whole variable domain EAGVAQSPRYKIIEKRQSVAFWCNPISGHATLYWYQQILGQGPKLLIQFQNNGVVDDSQLPKDRFSAERLKGVDSTLKIQPAKLEDSAVYLCASSLVSGTGTTANYGYTFGSGTRLTVV.